A single sample is the source of the 9 T cell receptor beta chains below, sequenced in a study of early T cells in non-severe SARS-CoV-2 infection. TCRdb itself ran the 5' RACE reads through MiXCR, one entry per CDR3 protein. This repertoire shows 60,000 or so distinct CDR3 sequences, 9.3% found once; its top ten account for about 20%. The sample consisted of whole blood. These receptors originate from an adult who was a healthcare worker with PCR-confirmed SARS-CoV-2 infection or an uninfected control (not recorded which).

This clonotype appeared a few times. The rearrangement uses TRBV27 and TRBJ2-3, with D unresolved. The CDR3 spans 16 residues. V lost 1 base, J lost 3 bases, and 14 bases lay in between. CDR1 and CDR2 (germline): MNHEY, SMNVEV (reference sequence). The CDR3 nucleotides read TGTGCCAGCAGTTTATTAGGACCCCATGGGACAGATACGCAGTATTTT. The encoded protein is CASSLLGPHGTDTQYF.

This clonotype was counted only a few times. The chain is built from TRBV7-8 and TRBJ2-3; 10 bases agree with TRBD1. Germline CDR1 is SGHVS and CDR2 is FQNEAQ. This CDR3 spans 16 amino acids. Trimming removed 6 bases from V and 5 bases from J; junction bases left unmatched: 11. Here the CDR3 DNA reads TGTGCCAGCAGACTAAAACCAGGGACAGGGGAAGATACGCAGTATTTT. Translation gives CASRLKPGTGEDTQYF.

This clonotype has just a few counts. This sequence joins TRBV13 and TRBJ1-2, with TRBD1 matching 9 bases. This CDR3 spans 14 amino acids. The germline gives CDR1 PRHDT, CDR2 FYEKMQ (reference sequence). J gave up 5 bases and V 6 bases, and 7 bases lay outside the gene matches. CDR3 sequence: CASRRGTGFYGYTF. In DNA form, the CDR3 reads TGTGCCAGCAGACGCGGGACAGGGTTTTATGGCTACACCTTC.

The chain recombines TRBV19 with TRBJ2-1; TRBD2 matches at 13 bases. Germline values: CDR1 LNHDA, CDR2 SQIVND (reference sequence). The CDR3 has 15 amino acids. V was pared by 4 bases and J by 9 bases, with 6 bases of the junction left unmatched. This CDR3 is CASSTPGTSGVEQFF. The CDR3 DNA reads as TGTGCCAGTAGTACACCCGGGACTAGCGGGGTTGAGCAGTTCTTC.

This clonotype turned up a few times. This rearrangement joins TRBV2 to TRBJ2-3, with unresolved D. The CDR3 runs 13 residues. Trimming cost V 2 bases and J 1 base, with 4 bases left between them. CDR1 and CDR2 (germline): SNHLY, FYNNEI. The CDR3 region is CASSEWGTDTQYF. The CDR3 DNA sequence: TGTGCCAGCAGTGAATGGGGCACAGATACGCAGTATTTT.

This clonotype was observed a few times. The chain is built from TRBV20-1 and TRBJ2-3, with 7 bases identical to TRBD2. The CDR3 runs to 13 residues. CDR1 DFQATT and CDR2 SNEGSKA come from the germline V gene (reference sequence). The V segment lost 8 bases and the J segment 6 bases; nucleotides outside the gene matches: 11. This chain's CDR3 is CSSMGLGGDTQYF. In nucleotides, the CDR3 is TGCAGTTCAATGGGGCTCGGGGGGGATACGCAGTATTTT.

The V call is TRBV5-6, the J call TRBJ2-7; 10 nucleotides match TRBD1. With V trimmed by 9 bases and J by 12 bases, 3 bases remained unmatched. Germline lookup yields CDR1 SGHDT and CDR2 YYEEEE. CDR3 size: 9 residues. The CDR3 region has the DNA TGTGCCACCAGGGACAGGGGGTACTTC. As protein: CATRDRGYF.

This clonotype was counted many times. The V gene is TRBV7-8, the J gene TRBJ2-7, with 8 nucleotides matching TRBD1. CDR3 length: 15 residues. Unmatched junction bases numbered 9, after V lost 4 bases and J lost 4 bases. The V gene's germline CDR1 is SGHVS and CDR2 FQNEAQ. In DNA, the CDR3 is TGTGCCAGCAGCTACGGGACAGGACCCCTATACGAGCAGTACTTC. It codes for CASSYGTGPLYEQYF.

This clonotype turned up a few times. The chain employs TRBV4-1 and TRBJ2-2, with D unclear. Trimming left V 4 bases short and J 3 bases short, with 3 bases between. The germline V gene has CDR1 MGHRA and CDR2 YSYEKL. This CDR3 contains 12 residues. The CDR3 DNA is TGCGCCAGCAGCCGGTACACCGGGGAGCTGTTTTTT. It codes for CASSRYTGELFF.